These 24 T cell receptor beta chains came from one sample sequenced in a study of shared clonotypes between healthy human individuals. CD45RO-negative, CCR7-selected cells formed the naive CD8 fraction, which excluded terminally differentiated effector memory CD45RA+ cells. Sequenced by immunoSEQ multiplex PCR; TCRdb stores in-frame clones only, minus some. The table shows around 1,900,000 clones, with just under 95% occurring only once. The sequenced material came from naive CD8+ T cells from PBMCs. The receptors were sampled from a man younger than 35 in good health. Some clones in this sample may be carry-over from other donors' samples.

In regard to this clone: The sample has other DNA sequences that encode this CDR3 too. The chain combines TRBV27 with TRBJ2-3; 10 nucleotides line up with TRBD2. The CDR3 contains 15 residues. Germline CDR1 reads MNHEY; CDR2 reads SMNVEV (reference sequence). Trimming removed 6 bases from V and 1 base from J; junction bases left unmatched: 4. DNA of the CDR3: TGTGCCAGCAGCACCCTAGCGGGGGGCACAGATACGCAGTATTTT. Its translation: CASSTLAGGTDTQYF.

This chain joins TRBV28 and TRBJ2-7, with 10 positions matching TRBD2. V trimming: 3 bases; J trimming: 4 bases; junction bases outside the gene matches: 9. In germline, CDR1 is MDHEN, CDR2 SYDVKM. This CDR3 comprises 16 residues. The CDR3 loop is CASSFPRTSGHYEQYF. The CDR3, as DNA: TGTGCCAGCAGTTTCCCCCGGACTAGCGGACATTACGAGCAGTACTTC.

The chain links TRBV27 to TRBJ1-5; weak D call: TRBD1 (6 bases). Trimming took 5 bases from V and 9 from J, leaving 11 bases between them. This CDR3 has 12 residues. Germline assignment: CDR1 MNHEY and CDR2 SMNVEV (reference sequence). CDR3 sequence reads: CASSTLGGPQHF. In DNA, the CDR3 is TGTGCCAGCAGTACCCTAGGGGGGCCCCAGCATTTT.

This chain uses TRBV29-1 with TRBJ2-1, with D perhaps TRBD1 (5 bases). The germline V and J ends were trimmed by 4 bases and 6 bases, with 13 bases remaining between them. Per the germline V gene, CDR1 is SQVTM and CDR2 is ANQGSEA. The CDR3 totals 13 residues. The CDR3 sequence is CSVVESRVNEQFF. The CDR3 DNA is TGCAGCGTTGTTGAATCCAGGGTCAATGAGCAGTTCTTC.

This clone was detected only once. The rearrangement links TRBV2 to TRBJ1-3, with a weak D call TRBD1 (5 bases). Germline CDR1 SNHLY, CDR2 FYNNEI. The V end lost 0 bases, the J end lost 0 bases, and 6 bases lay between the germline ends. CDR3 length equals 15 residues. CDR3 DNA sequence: TGTGCCAGCAGTGAAGCGGGGCCCTCTGGAAACACCATATATTTT. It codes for CASSEAGPSGNTIYF.

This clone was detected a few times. In nucleotides, the CDR3 is TGCGCCAGCAGCCGAGACGGCTCTGAAAATCAGCCCCAGCATTTT. This gives the protein CASSRDGSENQPQHF. This chain joins TRBV4-1 and TRBJ1-5; unclear D gene. Deletions cut 4 bases from V and 4 bases from J, with 14 bases between. Germline V gene sequence: CDR1 MGHRA, CDR2 YSYEKL. The CDR3 is 15 residues long.

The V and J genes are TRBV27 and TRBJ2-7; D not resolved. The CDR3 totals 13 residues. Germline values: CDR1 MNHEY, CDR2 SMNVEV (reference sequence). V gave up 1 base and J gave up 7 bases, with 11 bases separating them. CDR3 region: CASSLLPLNEQYF. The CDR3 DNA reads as TGTGCCAGCAGTTTATTACCCCTGAATGAGCAGTACTTC.

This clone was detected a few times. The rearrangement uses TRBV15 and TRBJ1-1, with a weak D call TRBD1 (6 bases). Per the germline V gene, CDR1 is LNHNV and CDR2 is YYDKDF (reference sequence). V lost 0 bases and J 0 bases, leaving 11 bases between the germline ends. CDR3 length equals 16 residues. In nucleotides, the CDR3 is TGTGCCACCAGCAGAGAGCCGGACAGCATGAACACTGAAGCTTTCTTT. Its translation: CATSREPDSMNTEAFF. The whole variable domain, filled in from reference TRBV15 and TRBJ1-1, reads DAMVIQNPRYQVTQFGKPVTLSCSQTLNHNVMYWYQQKSSQAPKLLFHYYDKDFNNEADTPDNFQSRRPNTSFCFLDIRSPGLGDTAMYLCATSREPDSMNTEAFFGQGTRLTVV.

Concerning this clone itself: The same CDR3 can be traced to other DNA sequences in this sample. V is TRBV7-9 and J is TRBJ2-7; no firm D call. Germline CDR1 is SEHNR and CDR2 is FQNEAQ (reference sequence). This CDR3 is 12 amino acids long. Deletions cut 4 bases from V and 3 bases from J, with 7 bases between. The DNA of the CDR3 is TGTGCCAGCAGCTCAGCGAGCTACGAGCAGTACTTC. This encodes CASSSASYEQYF.

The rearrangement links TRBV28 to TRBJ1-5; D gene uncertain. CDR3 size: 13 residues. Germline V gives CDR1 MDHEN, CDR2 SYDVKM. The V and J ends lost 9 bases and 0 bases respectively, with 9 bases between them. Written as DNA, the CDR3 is TGTGCCAGTAGAGGGATTAGCAATCAGCCCCAGCATTTT. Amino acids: CASRGISNQPQHF.

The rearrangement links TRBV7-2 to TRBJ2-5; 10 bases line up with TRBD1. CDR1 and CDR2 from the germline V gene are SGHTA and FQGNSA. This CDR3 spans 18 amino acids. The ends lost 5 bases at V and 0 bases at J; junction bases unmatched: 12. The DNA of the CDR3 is TGTGCCAGCAGCCCCGTCCCGGGACAGGGGCCCTACCAAGAGACCCAGTACTTC. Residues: CASSPVPGQGPYQETQYF.

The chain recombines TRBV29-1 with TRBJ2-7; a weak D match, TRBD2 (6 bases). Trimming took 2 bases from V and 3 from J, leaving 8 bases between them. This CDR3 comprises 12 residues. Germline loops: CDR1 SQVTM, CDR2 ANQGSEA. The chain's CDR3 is CSVEIAVYEQYF. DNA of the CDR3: TGCAGCGTTGAAATAGCGGTCTACGAGCAGTACTTC.

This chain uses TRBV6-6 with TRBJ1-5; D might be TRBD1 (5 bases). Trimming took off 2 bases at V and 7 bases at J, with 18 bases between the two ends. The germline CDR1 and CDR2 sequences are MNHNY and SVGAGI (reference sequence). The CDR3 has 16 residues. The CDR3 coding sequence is TGTGCCAGCAGTTACGTTGTGGGCAGGGAAGGACAGCCCCAGCATTTT. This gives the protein CASSYVVGREGQPQHF.

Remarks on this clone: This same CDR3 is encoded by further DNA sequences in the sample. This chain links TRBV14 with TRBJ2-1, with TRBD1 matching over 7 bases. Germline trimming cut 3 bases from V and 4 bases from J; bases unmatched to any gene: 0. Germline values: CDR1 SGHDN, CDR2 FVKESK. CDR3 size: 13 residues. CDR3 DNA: TGTGCCAGCAGCCAGGACAGGTACAATGAGCAGTTCTTC. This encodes CASSQDRYNEQFF.

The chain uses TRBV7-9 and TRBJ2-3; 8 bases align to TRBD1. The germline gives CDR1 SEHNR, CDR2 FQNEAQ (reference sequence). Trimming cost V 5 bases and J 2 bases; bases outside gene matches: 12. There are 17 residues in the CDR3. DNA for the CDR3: TGTGCCAGCAGCCTAATCCTCCAGGGGGCCCCCACAGATACGCAGTATTTT. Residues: CASSLILQGAPTDTQYF. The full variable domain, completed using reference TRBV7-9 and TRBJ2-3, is DTGVSQNPRHKITKRGQNVTFRCDPISEHNRLYWYRQTLGQGPEFLTYFQNEAQLEKSRLLSDRFSAERPKGSFSTLEIQRTEQGDSAMYLCASSLILQGAPTDTQYFGPGTRLTVL.

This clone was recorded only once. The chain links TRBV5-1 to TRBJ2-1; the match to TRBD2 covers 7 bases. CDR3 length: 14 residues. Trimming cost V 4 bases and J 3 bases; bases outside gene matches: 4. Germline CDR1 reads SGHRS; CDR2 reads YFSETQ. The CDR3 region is CASSGAGYYNEQFF. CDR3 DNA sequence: TGCGCCAGCAGCGGAGCGGGATACTACAATGAGCAGTTCTTC.

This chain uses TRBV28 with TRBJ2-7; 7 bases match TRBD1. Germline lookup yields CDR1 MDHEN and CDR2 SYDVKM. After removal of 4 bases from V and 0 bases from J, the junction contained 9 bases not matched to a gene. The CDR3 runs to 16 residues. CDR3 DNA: TGTGCCAGCAGTTCCCACAGGGGATTCCCCTCCTACGAGCAGTACTTC. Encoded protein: CASSSHRGFPSYEQYF.

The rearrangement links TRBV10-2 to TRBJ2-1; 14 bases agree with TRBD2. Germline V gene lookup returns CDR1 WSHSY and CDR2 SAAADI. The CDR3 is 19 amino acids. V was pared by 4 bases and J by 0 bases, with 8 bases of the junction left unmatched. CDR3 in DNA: TGCGCCAGCAGTGGCTGGACTAGCGGGAGGCCGAGCTCCTACAATGAGCAGTTCTTC. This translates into CASSGWTSGRPSSYNEQFF.

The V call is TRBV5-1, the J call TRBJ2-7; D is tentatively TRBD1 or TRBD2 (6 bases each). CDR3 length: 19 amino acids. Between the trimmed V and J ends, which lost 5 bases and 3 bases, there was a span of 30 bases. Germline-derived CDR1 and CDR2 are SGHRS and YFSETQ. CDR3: CASRPGVPGHPFGLYEQYF. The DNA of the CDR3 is TGCGCCAGCAGACCGGGAGTTCCGGGACACCCCTTCGGTCTCTACGAGCAGTACTTC.

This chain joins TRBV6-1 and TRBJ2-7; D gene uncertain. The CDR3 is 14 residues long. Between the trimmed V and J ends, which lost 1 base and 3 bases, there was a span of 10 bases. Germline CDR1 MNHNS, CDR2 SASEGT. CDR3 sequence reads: CASSEVARNYEQYF. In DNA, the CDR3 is TGTGCCAGCAGTGAAGTGGCACGGAACTACGAGCAGTACTTC.

The CDR3 loop reads CASSSRILRGEENYGYTF. Written as DNA, the CDR3 is TGTGCCAGCAGCTCTCGGATCCTTAGGGGGGAGGAGAACTATGGCTACACCTTC. This chain connects TRBV7-9 to TRBJ1-2; D is possibly TRBD1 (6 bases). This CDR3 comprises 18 residues. Germline V gene lookup returns CDR1 SEHNR and CDR2 FQNEAQ (reference sequence). The V and J ends lost 4 bases and 2 bases respectively, with 23 bases between them.

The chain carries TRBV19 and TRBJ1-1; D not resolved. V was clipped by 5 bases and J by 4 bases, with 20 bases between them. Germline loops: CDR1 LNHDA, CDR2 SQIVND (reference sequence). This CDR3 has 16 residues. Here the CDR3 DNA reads TGTGCCAGTAGTCCCCCCCCGGTACAGTCTTTCACTGAAGCTTTCTTT. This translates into CASSPPPVQSFTEAFF.

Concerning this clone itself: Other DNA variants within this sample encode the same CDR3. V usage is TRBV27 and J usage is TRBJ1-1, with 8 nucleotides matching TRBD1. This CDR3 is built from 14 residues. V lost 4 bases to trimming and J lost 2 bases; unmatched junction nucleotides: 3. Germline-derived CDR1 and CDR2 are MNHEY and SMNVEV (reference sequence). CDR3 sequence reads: CASSWTGSNTEAFF. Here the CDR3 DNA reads TGTGCCAGCAGTTGGACAGGGTCCAACACTGAAGCTTTCTTT.

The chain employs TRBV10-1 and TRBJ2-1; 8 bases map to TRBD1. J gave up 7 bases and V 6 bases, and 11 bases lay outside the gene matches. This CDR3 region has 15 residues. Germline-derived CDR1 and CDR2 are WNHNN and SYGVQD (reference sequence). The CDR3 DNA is TGCGCCAGCAGCCCCGGGACAGGAAGGATTAATGAGCAGTTCTTC. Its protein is CASSPGTGRINEQFF.